This entry lists 20 T cell receptor beta chains sequenced from one sample in a study of T cells after yellow fever vaccination. TCRdb reprocessed the 5' RACE reads via MiXCR and lists one record per CDR3 protein. Here the sample spans about 340,000 distinct CDR3 sequences, 3% to 4.5% being singletons. Source: PBMCs, taken 5 days after the yellow fever booster vaccination. Every receptor here comes from a man aged 18 to 30 who received the YFV17D yellow fever vaccine.

This clonotype was counted a few times. The chain couples TRBV6-2 or TRBV6-3 to TRBJ2-7; TRBD2 is a possible D gene (5 bases). The germline V gene has CDR1 MNHEY and CDR2 SVGEGT. Trimming pared 2 bases from V and 5 bases from J, leaving 19 bases between. CDR3 length equals 16 residues. The CDR3 DNA is TGTGCCAGCAGTTACCCGAAGGCAGTGAGGGTAAACGAGCAGTACTTC. Protein sequence: CASSYPKAVRVNEQYF.

This clonotype was seen at least ten times. This chain joins TRBV7-9 and TRBJ2-2; TRBD2 aligns across 8 bases. V was clipped by 5 bases and J by 5 bases; unmatched bases: 16. Germline assignment: CDR1 SEHNR and CDR2 FQNEAQ (reference sequence). The CDR3 contains 18 residues. The CDR3 DNA is TGTGCCAGCAGCGACCTCCTCGGGGGGGCCCGGGGTACCGGGGAGCTGTTTTTT. Protein: CASSDLLGGARGTGELFF.

This clonotype appeared a few times. The V and J genes are TRBV18 and TRBJ2-1; a possible D gene is TRBD1 (5 bases). The CDR3 loop spans 15 amino acids. CDR1 and CDR2 (germline): KGHSH, LQKENI. V gave up 1 base and J gave up 7 bases, with 14 bases separating them. CDR3 protein: CASSPRGLGFNEQFF. CDR3 coding DNA: TGTGCCAGCTCACCACGGGGCCTCGGGTTTAATGAGCAGTTCTTC.

This clonotype was picked up many times. The chain couples TRBV13 to TRBJ2-2, with D unresolved. V lost 5 bases, J lost 6 bases, and 13 bases lay in between. The germline V gene encodes CDR1 PRHDT and CDR2 FYEKMQ (reference sequence). The CDR3 sequence is 14 residues long. The CDR3 nucleotides read TGTGCCAGCAGCCCCGGTGGGATGCCCGGGGAGCTGTTTTTT. Its protein product is CASSPGGMPGELFF.

This clonotype was seen only a few times. The chain carries TRBV7-9 and TRBJ2-2; D is ambiguous. The V end lost 6 bases, the J end lost 6 bases, and 8 bases lay between the germline ends. This CDR3 is 12 amino acids long. Germline V gene sequence: CDR1 SEHNR, CDR2 FQNEAQ (reference sequence). The CDR3 sequence: CASRAEAGELFF. The CDR3 DNA is TGTGCCAGCAGGGCAGAGGCCGGGGAGCTGTTTTTT.

This clonotype came up many times. The rearrangement joins TRBV7-2 to TRBJ1-1, with D possibly being TRBD1 (5 bases). Trimming removed 4 bases at V and 7 bases at J, with 7 bases between. Germline V gene lookup returns CDR1 SGHTA and CDR2 FQGNSA. The CDR3 is made up of 11 amino acids. For the CDR3, the DNA is TGTGCCAGCAGCTCCAGGGATGAAGCTTTCTTT. Its translation: CASSSRDEAFF.

This chain uses TRBV20-1 with TRBJ2-5; 7 bases map to TRBD1. V shed 6 bases, J shed 1 base, and the junction held 11 bases outside the gene matches. In germline, CDR1 is DFQATT, CDR2 SNEGSKA (reference sequence). This CDR3 region has 15 residues. The chain's CDR3 is CSALTTGPRQETQYF. CDR3 bases: TGCAGTGCCCTAACGACAGGGCCTCGCCAAGAGACCCAGTACTTC.

The genes are TRBV20-1 and TRBJ2-7; 10 bases map to TRBD2. CDR3 size: 15 residues. With 5 bases clipped from V and 3 bases from J, the junction kept 10 bases outside the gene matches. Per germline, CDR1 DFQATT and CDR2 SNEGSKA (reference sequence). The CDR3, as DNA: TGCAGTGCTCAAGATGGACTAGCGGCAGACTACGAGCAGTACTTC. This translates into CSAQDGLAADYEQYF.

This clonotype was seen ten or more times. The chain employs TRBV9 and TRBJ2-2; maybe TRBD1 (5 bases). CDR1 SGDLS and CDR2 YYNGEE come from the germline V gene. The CDR3 is made up of 16 amino acids. Trimming took 0 bases from V and 0 from J, leaving 9 bases between them. The CDR3 DNA is TGTGCCAGCAGCGTAGATTGGACACCGAACACCGGGGAGCTGTTTTTT. Protein sequence: CASSVDWTPNTGELFF.

This clonotype was counted only a few times. The genes are TRBV19 and TRBJ1-1, with no clear D. Trimming removed 3 bases from V and 1 base from J, with 12 bases in between. This CDR3 has 15 residues. CDR1 and CDR2 from the germline V gene are LNHDA and SQIVND (reference sequence). CDR3 DNA sequence: TGTGCCAGTAGTATTATCCCAGGCCCGAACACTGAAGCTTTCTTT. Its translation is CASSIIPGPNTEAFF.

This clonotype came up many times. The genes are TRBV20-1 and TRBJ2-7, with D possibly TRBD1 on 6 matching bases. The V and J ends lost 4 bases and 3 bases respectively, with 13 bases between them. Germline loops: CDR1 DFQATT, CDR2 SNEGSKA (reference sequence). The CDR3 has 13 residues. CDR3: CSAMDRKNYEQYV. DNA of the CDR3: TGCAGTGCTATGGACAGAAAGAACTACGAGCAGTACGTC.

The chain carries TRBV4-3 and TRBJ1-6, with D perhaps TRBD1 (5 bases). Per the germline V gene, CDR1 is LGHNA and CDR2 is YSLEER. CDR3 size: 13 residues. V gave up 4 bases and J gave up 7 bases, with 8 bases separating them. This CDR3 is CASSRDGNSPLHF. For the CDR3, the DNA is TGCGCCAGCAGCCGGGACGGAAATTCACCCCTCCACTTT.

This clonotype came up a few times. The V call is TRBV24-1, the J call TRBJ2-5; the D call may be TRBD1 or TRBD2 (5 bases each). CDR1 is KGHDR, CDR2 SFDVKD, per germline. V was shortened by 3 bases and J by 3 bases, with 13 bases between the two germline ends. This CDR3 region has 15 residues. The CDR3 protein is CATSDRGGLEETQYF. The CDR3 DNA reads as TGTGCCACCAGTGATCGGGGCGGTTTGGAAGAGACCCAGTACTTC.

This clonotype showed up just a few times. This chain links TRBV5-1 with TRBJ2-1; 12 nucleotides agree with TRBD2. This CDR3 contains 17 residues. V trimming: 5 bases; J trimming: 5 bases; junction bases outside the gene matches: 11. Germline-derived CDR1 and CDR2 are SGHRS and YFSETQ. CDR3 amino acids: CASSQRPSGGENNEQFF. The DNA for the CDR3 is TGCGCCAGCAGTCAAAGGCCTAGCGGGGGGGAAAACAATGAGCAGTTCTTC.

Many counts were recorded for this clonotype. The rearrangement uses TRBV5-1 and TRBJ2-5; TRBD1 matches at 10 bases. The CDR3 loop spans 16 amino acids. The V gene end was trimmed by 2 bases and the J gene end by 5 bases; junction bases not matched to a gene: 9. CDR1 is SGHRS and CDR2 is YFSETQ in the germline V gene. The CDR3 here is CASSFLGTGVVETQYF. Here the CDR3 DNA reads TGCGCCAGCAGCTTCTTAGGGACAGGGGTTGTGGAGACCCAGTACTTC.

This chain joins TRBV24-1 and TRBJ2-1, with 9 bases aligning to TRBD2. Germline values: CDR1 KGHDR, CDR2 SFDVKD. The J segment lost 0 bases and the V segment lost 4 bases, leaving 6 bases of the junction unmatched. The CDR3 totals 17 residues. CDR3: CATSDSGGPSSYNEQFF. The CDR3 nucleotides read TGTGCCACCAGTGACAGCGGGGGGCCGAGCTCCTACAATGAGCAGTTCTTC.

There are many counts of this clonotype. The chain has TRBV12-5 and TRBJ2-3, with 9 bases lining up with TRBD2. The CDR3 is made up of 16 amino acids. Germline V gene data show CDR1 as LGHNT and CDR2 as FRNRAP. J gave up 5 bases and V 1 base, and 7 bases lay outside the gene matches. Here the CDR3 reads CASGLGGGAPEDTQYF. The CDR3 coding sequence is TGTGCTAGTGGTTTGGGCGGGGGGGCCCCCGAAGATACGCAGTATTTT.

This clonotype was observed a few times. The rearrangement joins TRBV2 to TRBJ2-2, with D possibly TRBD1 on 6 matching bases. CDR1 is SNHLY and CDR2 is FYNNEI in the germline V gene. This CDR3 has 13 residues. Trimming removed 5 bases from V and 7 bases from J, with 11 bases in between. CDR3 region: CASSPWTDGELFF. The DNA for the CDR3 is TGTGCCAGCAGTCCCTGGACAGACGGGGAGCTGTTTTTT.

The CDR3 protein is CASSPYDRDGTGELFF. The CDR3 nucleotides read TGCGCCAGCAGCCCATACGACCGGGACGGCACCGGGGAGCTGTTTTTT. The rearrangement uses TRBV4-1 and TRBJ2-2; tentatively, D is TRBD1 or TRBD2 (5 bases each). Germline CDR1 is MGHRA and CDR2 is YSYEKL. CDR3 size: 16 residues. The V end lost 4 bases, the J end lost 4 bases, and 16 bases lay between the germline ends.

The V gene is TRBV15, the J gene TRBJ2-7; D is perhaps TRBD1 or TRBD2 (7 bases each). Trimming cost V 5 bases and J 2 bases, with 10 bases left between them. Germline V gene lookup returns CDR1 LNHNV and CDR2 YYDKDF (reference sequence). CDR3 length equals 13 residues. The CDR3 region is CATSQGGAYEQYF. The CDR3 DNA sequence: TGTGCCACCAGCCAGGGGGGGGCCTACGAGCAGTACTTC.